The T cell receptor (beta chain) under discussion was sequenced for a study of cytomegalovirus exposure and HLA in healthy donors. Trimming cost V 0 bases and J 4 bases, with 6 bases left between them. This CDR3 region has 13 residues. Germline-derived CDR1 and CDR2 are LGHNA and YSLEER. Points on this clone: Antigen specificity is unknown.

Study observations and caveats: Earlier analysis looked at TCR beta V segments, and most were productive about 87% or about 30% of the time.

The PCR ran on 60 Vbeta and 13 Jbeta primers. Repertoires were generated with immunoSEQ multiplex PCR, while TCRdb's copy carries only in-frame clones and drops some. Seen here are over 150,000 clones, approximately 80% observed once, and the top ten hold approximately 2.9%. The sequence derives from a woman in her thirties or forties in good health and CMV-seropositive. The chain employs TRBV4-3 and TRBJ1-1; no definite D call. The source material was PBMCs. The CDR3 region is CASSQEGGTEAFF. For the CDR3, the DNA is TGCGCCAGCAGCCAAGAGGGAGGCACTGAAGCTTTCTTT.